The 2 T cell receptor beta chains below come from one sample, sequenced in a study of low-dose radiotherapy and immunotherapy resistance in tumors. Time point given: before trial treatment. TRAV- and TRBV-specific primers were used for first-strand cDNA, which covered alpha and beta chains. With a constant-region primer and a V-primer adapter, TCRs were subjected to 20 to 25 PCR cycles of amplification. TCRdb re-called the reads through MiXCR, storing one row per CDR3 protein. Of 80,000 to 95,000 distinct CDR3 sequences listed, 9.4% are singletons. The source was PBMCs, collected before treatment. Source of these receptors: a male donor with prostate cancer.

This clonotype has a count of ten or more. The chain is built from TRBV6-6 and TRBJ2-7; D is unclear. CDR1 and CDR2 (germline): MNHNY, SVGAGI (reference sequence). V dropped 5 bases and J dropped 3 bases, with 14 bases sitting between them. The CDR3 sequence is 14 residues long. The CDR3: CASSSYPDHYEQYF. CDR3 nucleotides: TGTGCCAGCAGTAGTTATCCGGATCACTACGAGCAGTACTTC.

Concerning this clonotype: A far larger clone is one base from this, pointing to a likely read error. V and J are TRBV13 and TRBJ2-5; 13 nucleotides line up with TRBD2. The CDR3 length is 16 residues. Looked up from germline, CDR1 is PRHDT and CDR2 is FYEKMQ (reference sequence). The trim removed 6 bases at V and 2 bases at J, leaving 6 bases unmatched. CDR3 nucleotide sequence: TGTGCCAGCAGTGATCCGGGACTAGCGGGACAAGAGACCCAGTACTTC. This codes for CASSDPGLAGQETQYF.